The rows below give T cell receptor beta chains drawn from one sample of a study of T cell responses to AZD1222 COVID-19 vaccine. Some clones are missing from TCRdb's copy, which holds only in-frame ones; the method was immunoSEQ multiplex PCR. The data hold 40,000 to 55,000 clones, with 70% to 90% observed a single time. Here the sequenced sample was peripheral blood, taken 28 days after the second AZD1222 dose. The source of these receptors is an adult who received the AZD1222 COVID-19 vaccine. Each CDR3 is given without its conserved first and last residue. Each record gives: clone size, J gene, V gene, CDR3 protein. Not every row has a clone size; where given, it reads once, few, many or a size class.

- | TRBJ2-3 | TRBV6-2/TRBV6-3 | ASSYGQGADTQY
few | TRBJ2-5 | TRBV4-1 | ASSLSTGLRTQY
once | TRBJ2-7 | TRBV6-5 | ASSYSEGFYEQY
once | TRBJ2-1 | TRBV7-3 | ASSRDNHNEQF
- | TRBJ2-5 | TRBV4-1 | ASSLKHGSMGETQY
- | TRBJ2-1 | TRBV20-1 | SASRLAVYNEQF
- | TRBJ2-2 | TRBV21-1 | ASSLRGGSGRASSTGELF
few | TRBJ1-2 | TRBV6-2/TRBV6-3 | ASSLDSSPNYGYT
- | TRBJ2-5 | TRBV7-3 | ASSPGAQETQY
- | TRBJ1-1 | TRBV6-1 | ASSEPLRYTEAF
- | TRBJ2-7 | TRBV6-2/TRBV6-3 | ASSYRQTILYEQY
- | TRBJ1-1 | TRBV5-5 | ASSWAGEENTEAF
- | TRBJ1-1 | TRBV3-1/TRBV3-2 | ASSQGWGFDTEAF
- | TRBJ1-4 | TRBV27 | ASSSRSAGVYEKLF
- | TRBJ2-1 | TRBV18 | ASSSGLADNEQF
- | TRBJ1-5 | TRBV19 | ASSADRFGGPNQPQH
- | TRBJ2-1 | TRBV7-9 | ASSSTTDRGLGNEQF
- | TRBJ1-6 | TRBV10-2 | ASLERGNSPLH
few | TRBJ2-7 | TRBV6-5 | ASKGTGGAGY
once | TRBJ1-5 | TRBV6-1 | ASSELNYNQPQH
- | TRBJ2-7 | TRBV19 | ASTPGQSYEQY
- | TRBJ2-7 | TRBV6-6 | ASSPWGDRGYEQY
- | TRBJ1-2 | TRBV6-5 | ASRSDRGWGYT
- | TRBJ2-7 | TRBV6-5 | ASSTLTGSSYEQY
- | TRBJ2-6 | TRBV5-1 | ASSLTSSGANVLT
- | TRBJ2-5 | TRBV28 | ASRGGREETQY
- | TRBJ2-5 | TRBV4-1 | ASSGPGQGWETQY
- | TRBJ1-2 | TRBV15 | ATSRDREAGGYT
- | TRBJ2-7 | TRBV19 | ASSINREVDEQY
- | TRBJ2-5 | TRBV6-5 | ASSYSRTTETQY
- | TRBJ2-3 | TRBV9 | ASSGGLAGGSTDTQY
few | TRBJ1-1 | TRBV2 | EGGSTNTEAF
- | TRBJ2-7 | TRBV5-4 | ASSLTAGYEQY
- | TRBJ1-6 | TRBV5-4 | ASSSEGSSYNSPLH
- | TRBJ1-1 | TRBV21-1 | ARAYTEAF
- | TRBJ2-7 | TRBV30 | AWAPKSQLAAYEQY
- | TRBJ2-7 | TRBV3-1/TRBV3-2 | ASSRQPRDRGFEQY
- | TRBJ2-7 | TRBV27 | ASSFSYRDSYEQY
- | TRBJ1-4 | TRBV5-4 | ASSPSGNNNEKLF
- | TRBJ1-1 | TRBV27 | ASGHRESLMNTEAF
- | TRBJ2-7 | TRBV19 | ASSIDWIAGDSYEQY